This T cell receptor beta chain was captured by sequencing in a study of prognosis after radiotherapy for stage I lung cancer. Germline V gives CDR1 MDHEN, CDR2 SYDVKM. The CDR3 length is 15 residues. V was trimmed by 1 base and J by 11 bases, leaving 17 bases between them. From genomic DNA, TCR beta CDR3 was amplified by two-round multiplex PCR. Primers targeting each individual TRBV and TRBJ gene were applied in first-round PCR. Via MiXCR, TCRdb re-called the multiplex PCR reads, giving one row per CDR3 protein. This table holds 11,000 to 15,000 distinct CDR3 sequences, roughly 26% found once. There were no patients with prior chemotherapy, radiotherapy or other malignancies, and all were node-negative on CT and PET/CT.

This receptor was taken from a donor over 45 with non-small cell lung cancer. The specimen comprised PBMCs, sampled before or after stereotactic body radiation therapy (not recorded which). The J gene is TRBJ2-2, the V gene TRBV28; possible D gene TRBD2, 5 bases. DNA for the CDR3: TGTGCCAGCAGTTTATATGCGAGGGCCCACGGCGAGCTGTTTTTT. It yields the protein CASSLYARAHGELFF.